This TCR beta chain was obtained from a study of identical twins (dated by TCRdb to the mid-2010s). About the full investigation: TCR alpha and beta repertoires from monozygotic twins, unrelated adults of various ages and cord blood were deep-sequenced to test whether fetal clonotypes persist. Replicate twin experiments were performed at different times using different library preparation protocols to rule out contamination. The paper's findings and limits, for the study overall: Conclusions relied on cross-sectional statistical analysis, since the same donors could not be followed over many years. In monozygotic twins, out-of-frame TCR alpha sharing was systematically underestimated by recombination models, although the models agreed with sharing between unrelated individuals. Zero-insertion analyses could be partly confounded by invariant T cells such as MAIT and iNKT, although diverse VJ usage argued against such confounding for most clonotypes. Excess twin sharing in beta out-of-frame sequences was weaker because fewer shared sequences lowered the signal-to-noise ratio. Fewer insertions were carried by abundant cord blood beta clonotypes, a similar but weaker trend appeared in young adult naive repertoires, and no such trend appeared in memory repertoires. Compared with coincidental sharing between unrelated individuals, out-of-frame TCR alpha sequences shared between twins had an excess of sequences with low generation probability.

Only healthy Caucasian donors were included. The twin cohort comprised three pairs of female monozygotic twins, all aged about 18 to 29 years. Positive isolation kits from Invitrogen were used to isolate the CD4+ and CD8+ T cell populations. V is trimmed back by 6 bases and J by 4 bases, and the junction contains 9 bases that no gene match accounts for. Reading from cysteine to phenylalanine, the CDR3 counts 14 amino acids. The read is trimmed to its CDR3 DNA, 42 bases read in frame from base 1. The germline V gene encodes CDR1 DFQATT and CDR2 SNEGSKA (reference sequence). This clonotype has just one count. There is no known antigen for this receptor. Base qualities are not recorded, but no much larger clone differs from it by a single base. Library preparation used 5' RACE. Sequencing instrument: Illumina HiSeq 2000. A universal primer binding site was introduced by template switching, and a unique molecular identifier was present in the final cDNA, enabling accurate counting of TCR cDNA molecules. Specific primers in the conserved constant-segment region were used to synthesize first-strand cDNA for the TCR alpha and beta chains. To control for contamination, every cDNA library was double barcoded, receiving both a SMART-Mk sample barcode and Illumina barcodes. Two successive PCR steps introduced TruSeq adapter sequences along with Illumina sample barcodes. The TCR alpha and beta cDNA libraries were sequenced on the Illumina HiSeq platform using custom primers. The original pipeline was this. MiGEC was used to process raw reads and extract unique molecular identifiers, and MiXCR was used to find CDR3 positions. For each individual, recombination models were inferred using an EM algorithm with the repgenHMM and IGoR tools. Shared clonotype analysis was performed with the tcR package in R, normalizing sharing by the product of cloneset sizes. Out-of-frame nonproductive sequences were analyzed to study raw recombination free of thymic and clonal selection effects. The raw public data were reprocessed by TCRdb itself: fastp quality trimming at Q25, MiXCR clonotype calling, in-frame beta chains only. Here each entry gathers all rows of one CDR3 protein and keeps the most common genes and DNA. The V and J calls and clone size come from TCRdb's table, not from the authors' own analysis. Across this sample there are 400,000 to 550,000 distinct CDR3 sequences, with approximately 24% seen only once. Roughly 3% of the sample rests with the top ten.

These sequences were also reported in another study, on T cells expressing NK-cell markers. Per that second paper: In sorted CD3+CD56+NKG2C+, CD3+CD56+NKG2C- and CD3+CD56-NKG2C+ T-cell subsets from roughly 8 donors, TCR beta-chain repertoires were profiled. Of the eight sequenced donors, seven were found to be HCMV-seropositive and one was found to be HCMV-seronegative. To restrict sorting to alphabetaTCR-expressing T cells, an anti-gammadeltaTCR antibody was added in several experiments. In six donors, the dominant CD3+CD56+NKG2C+ clonotypes ranked among the top 10 CD8+ clonotypes, making up roughly 1.0-7.0% of CD8+ T cells. Those dominant clonotypes were again the most abundant among CD3+CD56-NKG2C+ cells in several donors, at roughly 25-65%. Whether the expanded NKG2C-expressing T cell clones were specific for HCMV antigens remained unclear. The study sequenced eight donors, all healthy volunteers chosen at random: three men and five women. To determine HCMV serostatus, a commercial ELISA kit was used to detect HCMV-specific IgG in serum. MIGEC handled demultiplexing of the reads and grouping by UMI, while MiTCR was used to assemble and quantify clonotypes. Only TCR cDNA sequences supported by at least two reads were kept to exclude erroneous sequences. Downstream repertoire analysis used the tcR package, and clonotypes were matched across fractions by CDR3 nucleotide sequence plus V segment. Antigen specificity was annotated against VDJdb with VDJmatch, allowing one amino acid substitution in CDR3.

What was sequenced was CD4+ T cells sorted from blood. The source is a woman aged 18-35 years in good health. The V and J segments used are TRBV20-1 and TRBJ1-3; the central 7 bases match TRBD1. The DNA is as follows: TGCAGTGCATGGATATGGGACAGAGGAAACACCATATATTTT. Translated, it reads CSAWIWDRGNTIYF.